This TCR beta chain was sequenced for a study of Tregs in tolerant kidney transplant recipients. A remark on this clone: Its antigen remains unknown.

The protocol was immunoSEQ multiplex PCR, while the TCRdb copy is restricted to in-frame clones and leaves out a portion. The repertoire holds about 88,000 clones, with more than 80% as singletons. Trimming removed 6 bases at V and 8 bases at J, with 11 bases between. The CDR3 covers 13 residues. Germline values: CDR1 MNHEY, CDR2 SVGAGI. Points from the study as a whole: The most relevant donor-specific Treg TCRbeta repertoire apparently came from expansion with activated donor B cells. Validation in larger populations is needed because few patients were studied. No direct test of biological reproducibility was done here.

Unstimulated regulatory T cells (CD4+CD25+CD127-), CD4+CD25- non-regulatory cells, CD4 and CD8 cells were FACS-sorted from thawed PBMCs. Source material: CD8+ T cells from blood. This TCR derives from a human donor in good health. The chain carries TRBV6-5 and TRBJ1-6; no definite D call. The CDR3 coding sequence is TGTGCCAGCAGGGTGATTCGAGATTCACCCCTCCACTTT. It yields the protein CASRVIRDSPLHF.